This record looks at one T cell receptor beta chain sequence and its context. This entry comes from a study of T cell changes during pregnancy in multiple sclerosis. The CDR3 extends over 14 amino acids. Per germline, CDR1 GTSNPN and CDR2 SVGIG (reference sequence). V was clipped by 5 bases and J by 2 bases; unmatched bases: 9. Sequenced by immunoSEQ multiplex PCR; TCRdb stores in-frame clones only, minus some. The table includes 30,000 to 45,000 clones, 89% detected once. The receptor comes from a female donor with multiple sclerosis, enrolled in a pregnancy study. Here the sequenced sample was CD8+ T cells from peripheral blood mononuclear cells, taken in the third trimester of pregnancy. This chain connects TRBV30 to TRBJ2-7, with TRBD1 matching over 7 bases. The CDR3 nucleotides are TGTGCCTGGGATCCCGGGACAGACGCCTACGAGCAGTACTTC. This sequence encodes CAWDPGTDAYEQYF.